The 22 T cell receptor beta chains below all came from one sample that was sequenced in a study of blood T cell repertoires in COVID-19. The table came from immunoSEQ multiplex PCR; TCRdb's copy has only in-frame clones and leaves some out. The profile shows roughly 60,000 clones, about nine tenths of them singletons. The material sequenced was peripheral blood. These receptors all come from a human donor with acute or convalescent COVID-19. The donor label of this sample is uncertain.

This chain links TRBV18 with TRBJ2-2; TRBD1 matches 11 bases. V dropped 2 bases and J dropped 4; count of bases not matched to a gene: 3. This CDR3 region has 16 residues. Germline V gene lookup returns CDR1 KGHSH and CDR2 LQKENI. CDR3: CASSPAGTGGTGELFF. The CDR3 DNA reads as TGTGCCAGCTCACCAGCCGGGACAGGGGGCACCGGGGAGCTGTTTTTT.

The gene calls are TRBV9 and TRBJ1-4; a possible D gene is TRBD1 (5 bases). V shed 0 bases and J shed 5 bases, with 14 bases lying between them. This CDR3 has 16 residues. The germline CDR1 and CDR2 sequences are SGDLS and YYNGEE. CDR3 sequence: CASSVDGAASNEKLFF. CDR3 nucleotide sequence: TGTGCCAGCAGCGTAGATGGGGCAGCCTCAAATGAAAAACTGTTTTTT.

This rearrangement joins TRBV3-1 (or the pseudogene TRBV3-2) to TRBJ1-3; D is uncertain. Germline CDR1 reads LGHDT; CDR2 reads YNNKEL (reference sequence). Between the trimmed V and J ends, which lost 10 bases and 0 bases, there was a span of 10 bases. CDR3 length: 13 residues. The CDR3 DNA follows: TGTGCCACGTCTTATCTCTCTGGAAACACCATATATTTT. Protein product: CATSYLSGNTIYF.

The chain links TRBV19 to TRBJ1-2; the D is unclear. CDR1 is LNHDA and CDR2 is SQIVND in the germline V gene (reference sequence). Trimming stripped 3 bases from V and 2 bases from J, with 10 bases between. This CDR3 comprises 14 residues. The CDR3 is CASSILAANYGYTF. Written as DNA, the CDR3 is TGTGCCAGTAGTATCCTCGCGGCAAACTATGGCTACACCTTC.

This clone was seen once. The CDR3 sequence is CASSQDLPGSNEQFF. CDR3 bases: TGCGCCAGCAGCCAAGATCTGCCCGGGAGCAATGAGCAGTTCTTC. The chain couples TRBV4-1 to TRBJ2-1; D possibly corresponds to TRBD2 (6 bases). CDR1 MGHRA and CDR2 YSYEKL come from the germline V gene. This CDR3 contains 15 residues. Trimming took 0 bases from V and 6 from J, leaving 12 bases between them.

The gene calls are TRBV19 and TRBJ1-3; D uncertain. Trimming removed 6 bases from V and 7 bases from J, with 13 bases in between. Germline-derived CDR1 and CDR2 are LNHDA and SQIVND (reference sequence). There are 13 residues in the CDR3. The CDR3 loop is CASSPQRGNTIYF. The CDR3 DNA follows: TGTGCCAGTAGCCCCCAAAGAGGGAACACCATATATTTT.

The rearrangement joins TRBV5-4 to TRBJ2-7; 7 bases are shared with TRBD1. The junction had 9 bases not matched to a gene; V was cut back by 4 bases and J by 2 bases. CDR3 length: 15 amino acids. Germline CDR1 is SGHNT and CDR2 is YYREEE (reference sequence). The CDR3 here is CASSPPGQGAYEQYF. The CDR3 region has the DNA TGTGCCAGCAGCCCCCCTGGGCAGGGGGCCTACGAGCAGTACTTC. Based on the CDR3 plus reference TRBV5-4 and TRBJ2-7, the full variable domain is ETGVTQSPTHLIKTRGQQVTLRCSSQSGHNTVSWYQQALGQGPQFIFQYYREEENGRGNFPPRFSGLQFPNYSSELNVNALELDDSALYLCASSPPGQGAYEQYFGPGTRLTVT.

This clone has only one observation. The rearrangement uses TRBV18 and TRBJ2-2, with D unclear. The germline gives CDR1 KGHSH, CDR2 LQKENI. The CDR3 is 14 amino acids. V was clipped by 10 bases and J by 3 bases, with 15 bases between them. CDR3 amino acids: CATEPGLDTGELFF. In DNA, the CDR3 is TGTGCCACCGAACCGGGTTTGGACACCGGGGAGCTGTTTTTT.

J is TRBJ2-3 and V is TRBV5-6, with D uncertain. V dropped 3 bases and J dropped 5 bases, with 19 bases sitting between them. Germline loops: CDR1 SGHDT, CDR2 YYEEEE. This CDR3 contains 16 residues. The CDR3 sequence is CASSSSSWARGDTQYF. CDR3 nucleotides: TGTGCCAGCAGCTCCTCCTCGTGGGCCCGTGGAGATACGCAGTATTTT.

J is TRBJ1-5 and V is TRBV19; 7 bases are a match to TRBD1. The J segment lost 4 bases and the V segment lost 7 bases, leaving 4 bases of the junction unmatched. Germline assignment: CDR1 LNHDA and CDR2 SQIVND (reference sequence). The CDR3 is 13 residues long. CDR3 amino acids: CASTLQGNQPQHF. CDR3 coding DNA: TGTGCCAGTACCTTACAGGGGAATCAGCCCCAGCATTTT.

The V and J genes are TRBV5-1 and TRBJ1-6; D unresolved. From germline, CDR1 is SGHRS and CDR2 YFSETQ. The CDR3 runs to 16 residues. V shed 3 bases and J shed 10 bases, with 20 bases lying between them. CDR3 amino acids: CASSSGPGSHGSPLHF. CDR3 bases: TGCGCCAGCAGCTCCGGACCGGGGTCCCACGGGTCACCCCTCCACTTT.

V and J are TRBV5-1 and TRBJ1-1, with 9 bases lining up with TRBD1. The CDR3 covers 16 residues. V shed 0 bases, J shed 1 base, and the junction held 4 bases outside the gene matches. Germline V gene lookup returns CDR1 SGHRS and CDR2 YFSETQ. CDR3 region: CASSLAMGQGNTEAFF. In nucleotides, the CDR3 is TGCGCCAGCAGCTTGGCTATGGGACAGGGGAACACTGAAGCTTTCTTT.

The V and J genes are TRBV19 and TRBJ2-7; 12 positions agree with TRBD1. CDR3 length equals 16 residues. Germline-derived CDR1 and CDR2 are LNHDA and SQIVND (reference sequence). V was pared by 2 bases and J by 2 bases, with 4 bases of the junction left unmatched. The chain's CDR3 is CASSIPGTGGAYEQYF. For the CDR3, the DNA is TGTGCCAGTAGTATACCAGGGACAGGGGGCGCCTACGAGCAGTACTTC.

This chain links TRBV7-6 with TRBJ2-5, with no clear D. The CDR3 covers 11 residues. The germline V gene encodes CDR1 SGHVS and CDR2 FNYEAQ. Trimming stripped 11 bases from V and 5 bases from J, with 12 bases between. The CDR3 region has the DNA TGTGCCCCGAGCGTTTGGGAGACCCAGTACTTC. Translating gives CAPSVWETQYF.

The chain is built from TRBV2 and TRBJ2-7; D gene uncertain. The germline V gene has CDR1 SNHLY and CDR2 FYNNEI. Trimming removed 4 bases from V and 5 bases from J, with 12 bases in between. CDR3 length equals 13 residues. The chain's CDR3 is CASSVRLSNEQYF. The CDR3 DNA is TGTGCCAGCAGTGTCAGGTTATCTAACGAGCAGTACTTC.

V is TRBV11-3 and J is TRBJ2-7; D might be TRBD1 (5 bases). Trimming removed 1 base from V and 3 bases from J, with 13 bases in between. Germline CDR1 reads SGHNT; CDR2 reads YENEEA. The CDR3 has 15 amino acids. In DNA form, the CDR3 reads TGTGCCAGCAGCTTAGGGGCAGGGAATGACTACGAGCAGTACTTC. It translates to CASSLGAGNDYEQYF.

The rearrangement links TRBV5-4 to TRBJ1-2; 8 bases map to TRBD1. Trimming took 0 bases from V and 7 from J; bases not matched to a gene: 2. The CDR3 runs to 13 residues. Germline V gives CDR1 SGHNT, CDR2 YYREEE (reference sequence). CDR3 sequence (DNA): TGTGCCAGCAGCTTGGTCAGGGGGCCTGGCTACACCTTC. Protein product: CASSLVRGPGYTF.

The V and J genes are TRBV10-2 and TRBJ2-4; 8 positions match TRBD2. V was pared by 7 bases and J by 2 bases, with 13 bases of the junction left unmatched. CDR3 length: 17 residues. Germline V gene data show CDR1 as WSHSY and CDR2 as SAAADI. The CDR3 DNA sequence: TGCGCCAGCAAGGAGGCGGGGGGTTTGTCAACCAAAAACATTCAGTACTTC. The encoded protein is CASKEAGGLSTKNIQYF.

J is TRBJ2-3 and V is TRBV19; D remains ambiguous. The CDR3 has 12 amino acids. Germline loops: CDR1 LNHDA, CDR2 SQIVND (reference sequence). V was shortened by 4 bases and J by 6 bases, with 8 bases between the two germline ends. CDR3 nucleotide sequence: TGTGCCAGTAGTACGCGGTTGGATACGCAGTATTTT. It encodes CASSTRLDTQYF.

Regarding this clone: An end of the junction does not agree with germline; a read error may underlie this. The chain recombines TRBV9 with TRBJ2-3; 10 bases line up with TRBD2. Germline-derived CDR1 and CDR2 are SGDLS and YYNGEE. The CDR3 is 16 amino acids. The CDR3 sequence is CASSPRLAGSTNTQYF. DNA of the CDR3: TGTGCCAGCAGCCCTCGACTAGCGGGTAGCACAAATACGCAGTATTTT.

The rearrangement links TRBV5-1 to TRBJ2-7; tentatively, D is TRBD1 (7 bases). The CDR3 consists of 13 residues. The germline V gene has CDR1 SGHRS and CDR2 YFSETQ. Trimming removed 4 bases from V and 5 bases from J, with 13 bases in between. The CDR3 spells CASSQGGIDEQYF. The CDR3 DNA reads as TGCGCCAGCAGCCAGGGGGGAATCGACGAGCAGTACTTC.

This chain connects TRBV27 to TRBJ2-1; 10 positions match TRBD2. From germline, CDR1 is MNHEY and CDR2 SMNVEV (reference sequence). The J segment lost 5 bases and the V segment lost 1 base, leaving 17 bases of the junction unmatched. The CDR3 sequence is 20 residues long. The CDR3 loop reads CASSLWELVAGGRADNEQFF. CDR3 coding DNA: TGTGCCAGCAGTTTATGGGAGCTGGTAGCGGGAGGCCGAGCGGACAATGAGCAGTTCTTC.